Presented here are 3 T cell receptor beta chains from one specimen sequenced in a study of CD8+CD57+ T cells in acquired aplastic anemia (dated by TCRdb to between 2018 and 2020). Patients chosen for sequencing had shown expansion of CD8+CD57+ cells by flow cytometry. The data were produced on an Illumina HiSeq 2000. Genomic DNA was used as template for profiling of TCR beta VDJ combinations and CDR3 sequences. Starting from the raw public reads, TCRdb applied fastp trimming at Q25, assembled clones with MiXCR and retained in-frame beta chains. Rows merge per CDR3 protein into single entries with the most common DNA and genes. Counted in this sample were roughly 120,000 distinct CDR3 sequences; 45% to 60% of them appeared once. The top ten hold about 29% of the sample. Sequenced: sorted CD4+, CD8+, or CD8+CD57+ T cells (not recorded which) from PBMCs. Receptors were obtained from a human donor with aplastic anemia.

This chain uses TRBV10-3 with TRBJ1-2; perhaps TRBD1 as D (5 bases). This CDR3 has 15 residues. V lost 3 bases to trimming and J lost 4 bases, with 15 bases between them. Germline V CDR1 and CDR2: ENHRY, SYGVKD. The CDR3 sequence is CAISDSRGYGYGYTF. In DNA, the CDR3 is TGTGCCATCAGTGACTCTAGGGGATATGGCTATGGCTACACCTTC.

This clonotype turned up a few times. Just one base apart from a much larger clone, this may be a read error. The chain has TRBV19 and TRBJ2-1; perhaps TRBD1 as D (6 bases). Germline CDR1 and CDR2: LNHDA and SQIVND (reference sequence). The CDR3 sequence is 14 residues long. DNA for the CDR3: TGTGCCACGAGGGGGTCGTCCTCAGTCAATGAGCGGTTCTTC. Protein: CATRGSSSVNERFF. The full variable domain, with the rest looked up from reference TRBV19 and TRBJ2-1, is DGGITQSPKYLFRKEGQNVTLSCEQNLNHDAMYWYRQDPGQGLRLIYYSQIVNDFQKGDIAEGYSVSREKKESFPLTVTSAQKNPTAFYLCATRGSSSVNERFFGPGTRLTVL.

Written as DNA, the CDR3 is TGCAGCGTAAGGGGTCGGATAGCGGGGGGTCCCTACAATGAGCAGTTCTTC. It codes for CSVRGRIAGGPYNEQFF. The chain uses TRBV29-1 and TRBJ2-1; 10 nucleotides match TRBD2. Germline loops: CDR1 SQVTM, CDR2 ANQGSEA. This CDR3 spans 17 amino acids. Trimming removed 6 bases from V and 2 bases from J; junction bases left unmatched: 13.